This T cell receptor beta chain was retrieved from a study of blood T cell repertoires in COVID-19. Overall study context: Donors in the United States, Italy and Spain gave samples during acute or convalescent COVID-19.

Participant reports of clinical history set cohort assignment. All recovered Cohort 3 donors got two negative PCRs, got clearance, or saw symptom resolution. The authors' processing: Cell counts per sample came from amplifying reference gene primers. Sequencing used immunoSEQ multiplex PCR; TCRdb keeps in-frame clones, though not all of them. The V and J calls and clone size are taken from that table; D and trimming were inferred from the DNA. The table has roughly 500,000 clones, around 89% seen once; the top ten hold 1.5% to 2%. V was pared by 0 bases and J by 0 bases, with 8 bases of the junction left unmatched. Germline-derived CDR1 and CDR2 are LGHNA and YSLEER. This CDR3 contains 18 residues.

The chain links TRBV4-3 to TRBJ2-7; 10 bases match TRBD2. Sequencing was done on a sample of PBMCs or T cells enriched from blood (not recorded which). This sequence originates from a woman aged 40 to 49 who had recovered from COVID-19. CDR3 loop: CASSQDRPAGGLSYEQYF. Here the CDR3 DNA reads TGCGCCAGCAGCCAAGATAGGCCAGCGGGAGGGCTCTCCTACGAGCAGTACTTC.